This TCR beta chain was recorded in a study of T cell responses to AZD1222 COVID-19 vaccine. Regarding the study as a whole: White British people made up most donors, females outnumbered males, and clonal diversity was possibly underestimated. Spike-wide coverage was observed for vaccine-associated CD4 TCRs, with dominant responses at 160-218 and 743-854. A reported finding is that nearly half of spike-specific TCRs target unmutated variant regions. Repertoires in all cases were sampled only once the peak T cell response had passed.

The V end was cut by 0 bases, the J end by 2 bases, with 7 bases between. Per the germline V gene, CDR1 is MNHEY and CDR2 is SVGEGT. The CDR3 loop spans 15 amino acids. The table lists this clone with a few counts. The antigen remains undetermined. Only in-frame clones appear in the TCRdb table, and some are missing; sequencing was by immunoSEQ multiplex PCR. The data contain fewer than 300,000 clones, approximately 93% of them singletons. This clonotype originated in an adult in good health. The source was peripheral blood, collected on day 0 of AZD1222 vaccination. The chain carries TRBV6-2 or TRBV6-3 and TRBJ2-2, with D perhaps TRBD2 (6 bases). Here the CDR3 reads CASSYSGTNTGELFF. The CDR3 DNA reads TGTGCCAGCAGTTACTCGGGGACTAACACCGGGGAGCTGTTTTTT.